This TCR beta chain came from a study of Graves' ophthalmopathy and Graves' hyperthyroidism. Study as a whole: The blood sample was drawn at first diagnosis and before any treatment. Regarding the study as a whole: The model achieved about 67% sensitivity and over 72% specificity for ophthalmopathy progression. Most thyroid clonotypes expanded beyond 0.001 frequency were also found in blood.

Beta-chain TCR CDR3 regions were amplified from RNA transcripts. First-round RT-PCR with HTBI primers preceded a second-round multiplex PCR. Using its own MiXCR run on the multiplex PCR reads, TCRdb lists one record per CDR3 protein. The sample holds some 360,000 distinct CDR3 sequences, about 18% seen once. The authors defined stable hyperthyroidism as no ophthalmopathy within 18 months of follow-up. Many counts were recorded for this clonotype. The antigen is not known. The sequence was collected from an adult woman with stable Graves' hyperthyroidism. Sequenced input: peripheral blood.

CDR3 sequence reads: CASSSGGRAFGELFF. The CDR3 DNA sequence: TGTGCCAGCAGTTCAGGCGGGAGGGCCTTCGGGGAGCTGTTTTTT. The V call is TRBV28, the J call TRBJ2-2, with 9 nucleotides matching TRBD2. The CDR3 consists of 15 residues. Germline CDR1 and CDR2: MDHEN and SYDVKM. J gave up 7 bases and V 4 bases, and 7 bases lay outside the gene matches.